This TCR beta chain comes out of a study of blood T cell repertoires in COVID-19. About the research overall: Both acute and convalescent COVID-19 samples were obtained from the United States, Italy and Spain.

Data came from immunoSEQ multiplex PCR; TCRdb stores just in-frame clones and leaves some out. The sample lists 250,000 or so clones; just under 90% were seen once. The CDR3 is 16 residues long. Germline V lookup: CDR1 KGHSH, CDR2 LQKENI. Trimming pared 2 bases from V and 0 bases from J, leaving 11 bases between. This clone turned up a few times. The clonotype originates from a man in his thirties or forties with COVID-19, enrolled during active disease. The chain carries TRBV18 and TRBJ1-3; D is unresolved. The sequenced sample was peripheral blood. The CDR3 DNA follows: TGTGCCAGCTCACCAGCGCCTGCCTTCTCTGGAAACACCATATATTTT. It codes for CASSPAPAFSGNTIYF. Variable domain in full (rest from reference TRBV18 and TRBJ1-3): NAGVMQNPRHLVRRRGQEARLRCSPMKGHSHVYWYRQLPEEGLKFMVYLQKENIIDESGMPKERFSAEFPKEGPSILRIQQVVRGDSAAYFCASSPAPAFSGNTIYFGEGSWLTVV.